A single sample gave rise to the 5 T cell receptor beta chains below, sequenced in a study of memory CD4+ T cells and cytomegalovirus serostatus. Profiled with immunoSEQ multiplex PCR; TCRdb holds only in-frame clones, not every one. The repertoire holds under 55,000 clones, around 83% seen once, with 2% in the top ten. Single viable CD3+CD4+CD8-CD45RO+ cells were sorted as the memory CD4+ T cells. Sample: memory CD4+ T cells from blood. Every receptor here comes from an adult in good health and CMV-seropositive.

As for this clone: At the DNA level, this CDR3 is encoded by other sequences in the same sample as well. The chain employs TRBV14 and TRBJ2-4; no clear D gene. The germline V gene encodes CDR1 SGHDN and CDR2 FVKESK. This CDR3 spans 16 amino acids. Trimming removed 6 bases from V and 0 bases from J, with 15 bases in between. The CDR3 nucleotides read TGTGCCAGCAGTCGAGGACCCCTTTTAGCCAAAAACATTCAGTACTTC. Its protein is CASSRGPLLAKNIQYF.

This chain links TRBV19 with TRBJ2-2, with 9 nucleotides matching TRBD1. Germline-derived CDR1 and CDR2 are LNHDA and SQIVND (reference sequence). With 7 bases clipped from V and 5 bases from J, the junction kept 8 bases outside the gene matches. The CDR3 length is 15 residues. CDR3: CASTVTGTGTGELFF. CDR3 nucleotides: TGTGCCAGTACCGTCACCGGGACAGGGACCGGGGAGCTGTTTTTT.

The CDR3 region has the DNA TGTGCCAGCAGTGCCCGACAGGGATCGAACACCGGGGAGCTGTTTTTT. This encodes CASSARQGSNTGELFF. The chain recombines TRBV6-6 with TRBJ2-2; 7 nucleotides line up with TRBD1. J lost 0 bases, V lost 5 bases, and 6 bases had no gene match. From germline, CDR1 is MNHNY and CDR2 SVGAGI (reference sequence). CDR3 length equals 16 residues.

V is TRBV18 and J is TRBJ1-1; D ambiguous. There are 14 residues in the CDR3. V lost 2 bases to trimming and J lost 1 base, with 8 bases between them. Germline CDR1 KGHSH, CDR2 LQKENI. This chain's CDR3 is CASSPRAGNTEAFF. As DNA, the CDR3 is TGTGCCAGCTCACCAAGGGCCGGGAACACTGAAGCTTTCTTT. The variable domain in full, completed from reference TRBV18 and TRBJ1-1, reads NAGVMQNPRHLVRRRGQEARLRCSPMKGHSHVYWYRQLPEEGLKFMVYLQKENIIDESGMPKERFSAEFPKEGPSILRIQQVVRGDSAAYFCASSPRAGNTEAFFGQGTRLTVV.

The chain recombines TRBV7-2 with TRBJ2-1; D uncertain. This CDR3 is built from 11 residues. The V and J ends lost 5 bases and 7 bases respectively, with 6 bases between them. The V gene's germline CDR1 is SGHTA and CDR2 FQGNSA. The CDR3 sequence is CASSPSNEQFF. CDR3 DNA sequence: TGTGCCAGCAGCCCCTCTAATGAGCAGTTCTTC.